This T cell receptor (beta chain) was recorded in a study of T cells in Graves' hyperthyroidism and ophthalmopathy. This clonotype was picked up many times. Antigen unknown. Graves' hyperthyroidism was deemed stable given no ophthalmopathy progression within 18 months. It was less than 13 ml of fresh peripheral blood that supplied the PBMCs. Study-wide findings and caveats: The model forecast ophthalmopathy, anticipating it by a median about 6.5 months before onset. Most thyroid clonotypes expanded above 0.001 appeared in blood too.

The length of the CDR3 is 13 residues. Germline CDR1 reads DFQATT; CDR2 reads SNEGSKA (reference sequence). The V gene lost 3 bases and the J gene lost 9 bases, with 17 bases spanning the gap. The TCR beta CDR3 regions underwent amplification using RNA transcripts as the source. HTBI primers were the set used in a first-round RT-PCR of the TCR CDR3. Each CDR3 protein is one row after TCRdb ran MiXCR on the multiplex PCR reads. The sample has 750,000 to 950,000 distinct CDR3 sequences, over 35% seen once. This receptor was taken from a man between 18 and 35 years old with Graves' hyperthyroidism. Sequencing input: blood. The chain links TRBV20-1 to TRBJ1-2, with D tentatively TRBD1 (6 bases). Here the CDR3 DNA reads TGCAGTGCTAGGGTCCAGGGGCGAGAAAGCTACACCTTC. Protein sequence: CSARVQGRESYTF.